Presented here are 24 T cell receptor beta chains from one specimen sequenced in a study. Each CDR3 protein is one row after TCRdb ran MiXCR on the RT-PCR reads. The sample contains about 680,000 distinct CDR3 sequences, approximately 15% of which appear only once. The sample comprised memory CD4+ T cells from blood. The receptors were sampled from a female donor in good health, serving as a healthy control.

This clonotype was recorded at least ten times. This chain uses TRBV12-3 or TRBV12-4 with TRBJ2-2, with 9 bases aligning to TRBD1. V dropped 4 bases and J dropped 0; count of bases not matched to a gene: 3. This CDR3 spans 16 amino acids. The CDR3 reads CASSSRQGANTGELFF. The CDR3 DNA reads as TGTGCCAGCAGTTCAAGACAGGGGGCGAACACCGGGGAGCTGTTTTTT.

This clonotype was counted between two and nine times. This chain uses TRBV20-1 with TRBJ2-5; D is ambiguous. Trimming removed 6 bases from V and 5 bases from J, with 10 bases in between. Germline CDR1 is DFQATT and CDR2 is SNEGSKA (reference sequence). The CDR3 loop spans 11 amino acids. The CDR3, as DNA: TGCAGTGCCTCGGGCTATGAGACCCAGTACTTC. Amino acids: CSASGYETQYF.

This clonotype was counted at least ten times. The chain carries TRBV5-1 and TRBJ1-3, with 7 bases lining up with TRBD1. The V gene end was trimmed by 2 bases and the J gene end by 0 bases; junction bases not matched to a gene: 2. This CDR3 is 15 amino acids long. In germline, CDR1 is SGHRS, CDR2 YFSETQ. The CDR3 nucleotides read TGCGCCAGCAGCTTCGGGACAGCCTCTGGAAACACCATATATTTT. This sequence encodes CASSFGTASGNTIYF.

This chain connects TRBV5-8 to TRBJ2-7; D is possibly TRBD2 (6 bases). In germline, CDR1 is SGHTS, CDR2 YDEGEE. This CDR3 spans 15 amino acids. The V gene lost 4 bases and the J gene lost 4 bases, with 18 bases spanning the gap. The CDR3 nucleotides are TGTGCCAGCAGCCGGCAGGGAGGTGGGCTTTACGAGCAGTACTTC. Encoded protein: CASSRQGGGLYEQYF. The full variable domain, rest sourced from reference TRBV5-8 and TRBJ2-7, is EAGVTQSPTHLIKTRGQQATLRCSPISGHTSVYWYQQALGLGLQFLLWYDEGEERNRGNFPPRFSGRQFPNYSSELNVNALELEDSALYLCASSRQGGGLYEQYFGPGTRLTVT.

The chain has TRBV28 and TRBJ2-7; D unclear. CDR1 and CDR2 (germline): MDHEN, SYDVKM. The CDR3 loop spans 13 amino acids. The V end lost 8 bases, the J end lost 2 bases, and 13 bases lay between the germline ends. The CDR3 reads CASDGWGTYEQYF. Written as DNA, the CDR3 is TGTGCCAGCGATGGGTGGGGAACCTACGAGCAGTACTTC.

This clonotype was recorded a few times. The chain employs TRBV24-1 and TRBJ2-1, with D unresolved. CDR1 KGHDR and CDR2 SFDVKD come from the germline V gene. With 3 bases removed from V and 8 bases from J, the gap between germline ends came to 7 bases. The CDR3 runs 12 residues. The CDR3 bases are TGTGCCACCAGTGATCCCCCCCATGAGCAGTTCTTC. It encodes CATSDPPHEQFF.

V is TRBV7-2 and J is TRBJ2-5, with TRBD1 as a possible D gene (5 bases). V was cut by 5 bases and J by 4 bases, with 14 bases left in between. Germline V gives CDR1 SGHTA, CDR2 FQGNSA. The CDR3 loop spans 14 amino acids. In nucleotides, the CDR3 is TGTGCCAGCAGCAAAAATCAGGGTGGAGAGACCCAGTACTTC. It encodes CASSKNQGGETQYF.

This clonotype was counted ten times or more. The V and J genes are TRBV20-1 and TRBJ1-2; the D gene is possibly TRBD1 (5 bases). In germline, CDR1 is DFQATT, CDR2 SNEGSKA (reference sequence). The CDR3 runs 11 residues. The CDR3 is CGGRVEYGYTF. CDR3 sequence (DNA): TGCGGCGGCAGGGTGGAGTATGGCTACACCTTC.

The gene calls are TRBV10-3 and TRBJ1-3; no firm D call. V lost 2 bases and J lost 0, with 8 bases in between. The CDR3 covers 15 residues. Germline V gene lookup returns CDR1 ENHRY and CDR2 SYGVKD. CDR3 nucleotide sequence: TGTGCCATCAGTGAGCAGGTTAGCTCTGGAAACACCATATATTTT. Protein product: CAISEQVSSGNTIYF.

This clonotype was seen more than once but under ten times. The chain couples TRBV9 to TRBJ2-3, with D unresolved. The ends were cut back, 0 bases at V and 0 bases at J, with 8 bases in the middle. The CDR3 is 15 amino acids. Per the germline V gene, CDR1 is SGDLS and CDR2 is YYNGEE. The CDR3 DNA follows: TGTGCCAGCAGCGTAGCGAGCCCTAGCACAGATACGCAGTATTTT. This encodes CASSVASPSTDTQYF.

This clonotype occurred a few times. The chain joins TRBV20-1 to TRBJ2-1; TRBD2 matches at 13 bases. V lost 6 bases to trimming and J lost 7 bases; unmatched junction nucleotides: 3. Per germline, CDR1 DFQATT and CDR2 SNEGSKA (reference sequence). The CDR3 totals 13 residues. In DNA form, the CDR3 reads TGCAGTGCCTGGACTAGCGGGAGTAATGAGCAGTTCTTC. It yields the protein CSAWTSGSNEQFF.

This clonotype was counted a few times. V is TRBV15 and J is TRBJ1-4; TRBD1 might be the D (6 bases). This CDR3 region has 15 residues. The V end was cut by 0 bases, the J end by 8 bases, with 13 bases between. Per the germline V gene, CDR1 is LNHNV and CDR2 is YYDKDF (reference sequence). The DNA of the CDR3 is TGTGCCACCAGCAGAGATGAGGGGGGGCCCGAAAAACTGTTTTTT. It translates to CATSRDEGGPEKLFF.

The chain couples TRBV27 to TRBJ2-1; no reliable D call. CDR3 length: 13 residues. The V gene's germline CDR1 is MNHEY and CDR2 SMNVEV (reference sequence). V lost 6 bases and J lost 9, with 15 bases in between. CDR3 region: CASSTAVWGEQFF. The CDR3 nucleotides read TGTGCCAGCAGCACGGCGGTATGGGGTGAGCAGTTCTTC.

This clonotype was observed many times. The chain couples TRBV29-1 to TRBJ2-2; D is uncertain. V lost 4 bases to trimming and J lost 4 bases, with 10 bases between them. Germline V gene data show CDR1 as SQVTM and CDR2 as ANQGSEA. This CDR3 contains 13 residues. Written as DNA, the CDR3 is TGCAGCGTTGGCCACGTTAGCACCGGGGAGCTGTTTTTT. This sequence encodes CSVGHVSTGELFF.

This clonotype has a count of ten or more. The chain employs TRBV5-1 and TRBJ2-7, with 9 nucleotides matching TRBD1. Germline CDR1 is SGHRS and CDR2 is YFSETQ. CDR3 length: 14 residues. Germline trimming cut 4 bases from V and 0 bases from J; bases unmatched to any gene: 2. CDR3 sequence (DNA): TGCGCCAGCAGCGGACAGGGGAGCTCCTACGAGCAGTACTTC. As protein: CASSGQGSSYEQYF.

This clonotype showed up many times. The chain recombines TRBV12-3 or TRBV12-4 with TRBJ1-3, with 10 nucleotides matching TRBD1. The CDR3 runs to 16 residues. Unmatched junction bases numbered 8, after V lost 7 bases and J lost 2 bases. CDR3 nucleotide sequence: TGTGCCAGCAACCCCGACAGGGGGCTAGCTGGAAACACCATATATTTT. Encoded protein: CASNPDRGLAGNTIYF.

DNA for the CDR3: TGCAGCGTTGATCCCCAGGGCGGTGGCACTGAAGCTTTCTTT. Encoded protein: CSVDPQGGGTEAFF. The rearrangement links TRBV29-1 to TRBJ1-1; perhaps TRBD1 as D (5 bases). The CDR3 is 14 amino acids. The V end lost 3 bases, the J end lost 4 bases, and 15 bases lay between the germline ends. Germline assignment: CDR1 SQVTM and CDR2 ANQGSEA.

For this clonotype: A read error may be the cause here, since a much bigger clone is one base away. The gene calls are TRBV4-3 and TRBJ2-2; no clear D gene. CDR1 and CDR2 (germline): LGHNA, YSLEER. The CDR3 contains 14 residues. V was cut by 1 base and J by 7 bases, with 10 bases left in between. The CDR3 DNA sequence: TGCGCCAGCAGCCAAGTGACATCGGGCGGGGAGCTGTTTTTT. It encodes CASSQVTSGGELFF.

The V and J genes are TRBV7-9 and TRBJ1-3, with 9 bases identical to TRBD1. Trimming took 6 bases from V and 4 from J; bases not matched to a gene: 10. Looked up from germline, CDR1 is SEHNR and CDR2 is FQNEAQ (reference sequence). This CDR3 spans 16 amino acids. In DNA, the CDR3 is TGTGCCAGCAGTATAACAGGGGGCCTTTCGGGAAACACCATATATTTT. This sequence encodes CASSITGGLSGNTIYF.

This clonotype was counted a few times. The chain recombines TRBV2 with TRBJ1-2, with D unresolved. Germline loops: CDR1 SNHLY, CDR2 FYNNEI. Trimming pared 4 bases from V and 8 bases from J, leaving 14 bases between. The CDR3 consists of 13 residues. CDR3 DNA sequence: TGTGCCAGCAGTGTGATAAGGGAGAACGGCTACACCTTC. Protein: CASSVIRENGYTF.

Only a few counts were recorded for this clonotype. The rearrangement links TRBV28 to TRBJ2-1, with 10 bases fitting TRBD2. The CDR3 spans 14 residues. V trimming: 8 bases; J trimming: 10 bases; junction bases outside the gene matches: 11. Per germline, CDR1 MDHEN and CDR2 SYDVKM. This CDR3 reads CASLGGSGGKEQFF. DNA for the CDR3: TGTGCCAGCCTAGGGGGTAGCGGGGGGAAAGAGCAGTTCTTC.

This clonotype was observed at least ten times. The chain has TRBV6-5 and TRBJ1-2; tentative D call: TRBD1 (6 bases). The ends were cut back, 6 bases at V and 2 bases at J, with 13 bases in the middle. Per germline, CDR1 MNHEY and CDR2 SVGAGI. The CDR3 is 14 residues long. CDR3 nucleotide sequence: TGTGCCAGCAGCTCTACCACAGGGAACTATGGCTACACCTTC. Amino acid sequence: CASSSTTGNYGYTF.

Ten or more counts support this clonotype. The rearrangement joins TRBV20-1 to TRBJ1-2; 10 bases align to TRBD1. The germline gives CDR1 DFQATT, CDR2 SNEGSKA (reference sequence). The CDR3 is made up of 14 amino acids. J was trimmed by 6 bases and V by 6 bases; bases with no gene match: 10. CDR3 coding DNA: TGCAGTGCCCCAGCGGGACAGGGGTACGATGGCTACACCTTC. Translated, it gives CSAPAGQGYDGYTF.

In this sample, this clonotype turned up many times. The genes are TRBV3-1 and TRBJ2-2; the D is unclear. This CDR3 comprises 14 residues. Germline CDR1 reads LGHDT; CDR2 reads YNNKEL (reference sequence). V was trimmed by 7 bases and J by 1 base, leaving 10 bases between them. CDR3 region: CASKETGNTGELFF. The CDR3 region has the DNA TGTGCCAGCAAGGAAACGGGGAACACCGGGGAGCTGTTTTTT.